The rows below give T cell receptor beta chains drawn from one sample of a study of cytotoxic CD8 clonotypes in ibrutinib-treated CLL. TCRdb's copy holds only in-frame clones and misses some; the assay was immunoSEQ multiplex PCR. The data contain some 310,000 clones, roughly 79% of them singletons. The sample here was PBMCs, taken before ibrutinib treatment. These receptors came from a human donor with chronic lymphocytic leukemia. CDR3s leave out the opening cysteine and the closing phenylalanine or tryptophan.

cdr3_aa: ASSQASGRPHNEQF; v_call: TRBV4-3; j_call: TRBJ2-1
cdr3_aa: ASSSGLKGQETQY; v_call: TRBV5-1; j_call: TRBJ2-5
cdr3_aa: ASSSGAGVEGEQF; v_call: TRBV6-5; j_call: TRBJ2-1
cdr3_aa: ASSGTGSGNTIY; v_call: TRBV6-1; j_call: TRBJ1-3
cdr3_aa: ASRTSRETQY; v_call: TRBV28; j_call: TRBJ2-5
cdr3_aa: ASSRTADTQY; v_call: TRBV9; j_call: TRBJ2-3
cdr3_aa: ASSSGLAGYNEQF; v_call: TRBV5-1; j_call: TRBJ2-1
cdr3_aa: ASSDALAGFTGELF; v_call: TRBV5-1; j_call: TRBJ2-2
cdr3_aa: ASSVRVDYGYT; v_call: TRBV19; j_call: TRBJ1-2
cdr3_aa: ASSQTGLADIDEQF; v_call: TRBV4-3; j_call: TRBJ2-1
cdr3_aa: ASSPTGLT; v_call: TRBV2; j_call: TRBJ1-2
cdr3_aa: ASSTRGLAKAVGELF; v_call: TRBV11-2; j_call: TRBJ2-2
cdr3_aa: ASSVFEEAF; v_call: TRBV25-1; j_call: TRBJ1-1
cdr3_aa: SVEDPTSGSQTDTQY; v_call: TRBV29-1; j_call: TRBJ2-3
cdr3_aa: ASSPAGLAGGPDTQY; v_call: TRBV7-3; j_call: TRBJ2-3
cdr3_aa: ASSLRGAGQPQH; v_call: TRBV5-4; j_call: TRBJ1-5
cdr3_aa: AWDRGNTEAF; v_call: TRBV30; j_call: TRBJ1-1
cdr3_aa: ASSSGPSYEQY; v_call: TRBV11-2; j_call: TRBJ2-7
cdr3_aa: ASSLNILGSETQY; v_call: TRBV11-2; j_call: TRBJ2-5
cdr3_aa: ASSTQQGAIEQY; v_call: TRBV19; j_call: TRBJ2-7
cdr3_aa: ASTLRGASSYNEQF; v_call: TRBV5-4; j_call: TRBJ2-1
cdr3_aa: ASRTGTESREQY; v_call: TRBV27; j_call: TRBJ2-7
cdr3_aa: AWSVGTGADNEQF; v_call: TRBV30; j_call: TRBJ2-1
cdr3_aa: ASSPGANGNTIY; v_call: TRBV5-4; j_call: TRBJ1-3
cdr3_aa: ASSLTLPTGNTEAF; v_call: TRBV7-6; j_call: TRBJ1-1
cdr3_aa: ASSPTGDRGEQY; v_call: TRBV7-2; j_call: TRBJ2-7
cdr3_aa: ASSLTGTGSNQPQH; v_call: TRBV7-2; j_call: TRBJ1-5
cdr3_aa: ASSLSNPLF; v_call: TRBV11-2; j_call: TRBJ2-2
cdr3_aa: ASSSAGRASTDTQY; v_call: TRBV11-2; j_call: TRBJ2-3
cdr3_aa: ASSLEPGVGTGELF; v_call: TRBV7-6; j_call: TRBJ2-2
cdr3_aa: ASSRTVYEQY; v_call: TRBV2; j_call: TRBJ2-7
cdr3_aa: ASSEGTGRGAF; v_call: TRBV2; j_call: TRBJ1-1
cdr3_aa: ASSFKGNQPQH; v_call: TRBV28; j_call: TRBJ1-5
cdr3_aa: ASSGYRELGEAF; v_call: TRBV9; j_call: TRBJ1-1
cdr3_aa: AISEGLGADTQY; v_call: TRBV10-3; j_call: TRBJ2-3
cdr3_aa: ASSLDPARGTGELF; v_call: TRBV5-1; j_call: TRBJ2-2
cdr3_aa: AWSVRVWNNQPQH; v_call: TRBV30; j_call: TRBJ1-5
cdr3_aa: ASRQGFGNTIY; v_call: TRBV28; j_call: TRBJ1-3
cdr3_aa: ASRPRDTYEQY; v_call: TRBV19; j_call: TRBJ2-7
cdr3_aa: ASSLASGSRQDTQY; v_call: TRBV5-4; j_call: TRBJ2-3